This TCR beta chain was recovered during a study of cytomegalovirus exposure and HLA in healthy donors. The PCR made use of 60 Vbeta and 13 Jbeta primers. TCRdb's table, derived via immunoSEQ multiplex PCR, lists solely in-frame clones and lacks some. The repertoire holds around 150,000 clones, less than 85% seen once, with around 6.3% in the top ten. With V trimmed by 2 bases and J by 4 bases, 5 bases remained unmatched. Germline V gene data show CDR1 as SEHNR and CDR2 as FQNEAQ (reference sequence). There are 15 residues in the CDR3. Whole-study results and caveats: From TCR beta sequences, most subjects' HLA-A and HLA-B alleles were reportedly predicted accurately. Rates of TCR association differed by HLA locus in a later analysis, with DRB1 highest and HLA-C lowest.

As to this clone: Its antigen is still unknown.

The chain employs TRBV7-9 and TRBJ2-3; 8 positions match TRBD2. The material sequenced was PBMCs. The receptor was derived from a man aged 50-59 years in good health and CMV-seropositive. CDR3 region: CASSLRSGGPDTQYF. The DNA for the CDR3 is TGTGCCAGCAGCTTAAGGTCGGGAGGGCCAGATACGCAGTATTTT.